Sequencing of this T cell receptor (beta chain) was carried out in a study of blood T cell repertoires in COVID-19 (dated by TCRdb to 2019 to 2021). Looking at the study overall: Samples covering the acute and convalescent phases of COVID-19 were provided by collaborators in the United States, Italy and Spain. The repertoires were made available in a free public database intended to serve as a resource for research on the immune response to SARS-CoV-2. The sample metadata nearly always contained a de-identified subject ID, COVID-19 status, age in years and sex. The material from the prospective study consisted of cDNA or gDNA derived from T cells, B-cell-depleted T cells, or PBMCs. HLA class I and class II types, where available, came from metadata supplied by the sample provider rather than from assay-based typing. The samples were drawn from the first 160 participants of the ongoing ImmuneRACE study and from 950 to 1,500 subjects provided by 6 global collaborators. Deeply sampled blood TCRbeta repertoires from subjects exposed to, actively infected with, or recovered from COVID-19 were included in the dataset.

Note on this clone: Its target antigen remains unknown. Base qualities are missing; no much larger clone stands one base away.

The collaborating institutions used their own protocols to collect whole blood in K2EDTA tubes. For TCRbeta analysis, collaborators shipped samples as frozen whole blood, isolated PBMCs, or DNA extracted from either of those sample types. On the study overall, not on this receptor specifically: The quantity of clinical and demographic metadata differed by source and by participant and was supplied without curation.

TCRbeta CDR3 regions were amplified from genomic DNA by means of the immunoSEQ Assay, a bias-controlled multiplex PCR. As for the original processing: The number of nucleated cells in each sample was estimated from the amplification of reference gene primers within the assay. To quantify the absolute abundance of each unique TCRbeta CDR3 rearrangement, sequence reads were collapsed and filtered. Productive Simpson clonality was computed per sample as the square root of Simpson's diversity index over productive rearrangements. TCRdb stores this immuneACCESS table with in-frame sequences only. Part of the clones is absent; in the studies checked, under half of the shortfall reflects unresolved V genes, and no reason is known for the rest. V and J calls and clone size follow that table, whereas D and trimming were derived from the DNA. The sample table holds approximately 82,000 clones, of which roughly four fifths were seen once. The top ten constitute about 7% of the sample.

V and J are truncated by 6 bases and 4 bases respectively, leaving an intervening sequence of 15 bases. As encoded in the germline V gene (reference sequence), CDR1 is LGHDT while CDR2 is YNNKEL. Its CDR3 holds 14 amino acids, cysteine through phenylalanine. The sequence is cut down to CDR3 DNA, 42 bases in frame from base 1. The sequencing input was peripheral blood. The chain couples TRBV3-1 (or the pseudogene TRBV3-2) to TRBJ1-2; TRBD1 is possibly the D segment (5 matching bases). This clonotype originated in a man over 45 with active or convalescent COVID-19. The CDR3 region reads CASRENDRIYGYTF. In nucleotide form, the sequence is TGTGCCAGCAGAGAAAACGACAGAATCTATGGCTACACCTTC.